This note documents a single TCR beta chain sequence. Deletions cut 3 bases from V and 8 bases from J, with 28 bases between. Germline CDR1 reads GTSNPN; CDR2 reads SVGIG (reference sequence). The CDR3 loop spans 17 amino acids. This entry comes from a study of cytomegalovirus exposure and HLA in healthy donors. Primers: 60 Vbeta forward and 13 Jbeta reverse. Only in-frame clones appear in the TCRdb table, and some are missing; sequencing was by immunoSEQ multiplex PCR. This sample has around 130,000 clones, with approximately 80% found just once. Donors were nominally healthy when sampled, though unrecorded immune exposures were likely.

This TCR was recovered from a woman aged 18-29 years in good health and CMV-seronegative. What was sequenced was PBMCs. The rearrangement links TRBV30 to TRBJ1-2; D remains unclear. The CDR3 DNA reads as TGTGCCTGGAGGTCGCAGGAAAGCAGCTATTATCCGTCCGGCTACACCTTC. It is translated as CAWRSQESSYYPSGYTF.